The sequence of this T cell receptor (beta chain) was determined in a study of OX40 agonist ivuxolimab in advanced cancers. In the study overall: People who had prior anti-PD-1, anti-PD-L1 or anti-CTLA-4 therapy could take part, and roughly 40% had some.

Deletions cut 3 bases from V and 3 bases from J, with 12 bases between. This CDR3 comprises 14 residues. Looked up from germline, CDR1 is SGHTA and CDR2 is FQGTGA. General study findings and limits: A proportion of nonresponders additionally exhibited low normalized T-cell clonal expansion.

Sequencing used immunoSEQ multiplex PCR; TCRdb keeps in-frame clones, though not all of them. Of 70,000 to 90,000 clones in the sample, over 80% were seen once. As regards this clone: Its antigen is not identified.

The genes are TRBV7-3 and TRBJ2-7; the D is unclear. The clonotype originates from an adult with an advanced solid tumor such as melanoma, head and neck, liver or kidney cancer. This sample comprised CD4+ or CD8+ T cells sorted from blood, obtained in a trial of the OX40 agonist ivuxolimab. The CDR3 sequence is CASSLGSGFYEQYF. The CDR3 DNA reads as TGTGCCAGCAGCTTGGGATCTGGATTCTACGAGCAGTACTTC.